These 3 T cell receptor beta chains were sequenced from one sample in a study of control samples from healthy donors and cancer patients. Generated by immunoSEQ multiplex PCR, the TCRdb table keeps only in-frame clones and is missing some. Of approximately 120,000 clones listed, 90% are singletons. Specimen: blood. The receptors stem from a human donor in good health. The donor label of this sample is uncertain.

The chain employs TRBV5-1 and TRBJ1-1, with D perhaps matching TRBD1 (5 bases). The germline gives CDR1 SGHRS, CDR2 YFSETQ. The CDR3 extends over 14 amino acids. The V end was cut by 0 bases, the J end by 3 bases, with 9 bases between. CDR3 nucleotides: TGCGCCAGCAGCTTGGAGGGACGGTACACTGAAGCTTTCTTT. It translates to CASSLEGRYTEAFF.

This chain uses TRBV18 with TRBJ1-2, with TRBD1 identical over 7 bases. Looked up from germline, CDR1 is KGHSH and CDR2 is LQKENI. This CDR3 comprises 15 residues. The V and J ends lost 6 bases and 2 bases, in that order; junction bases with no gene match: 9. CDR3 sequence: CASSEGGANNYGYTF. For the CDR3, the DNA is TGTGCCAGCTCGGAAGGGGGCGCAAACAACTATGGCTACACCTTC.

This chain links TRBV12-3 or TRBV12-4 with TRBJ1-2; D is undetermined. The CDR3 is 13 amino acids. The ends were cut back, 2 bases at V and 7 bases at J, with 11 bases in the middle. CDR3 nucleotides: TGTGCCAGCAGTTTACTACCTACTGCTGGCTACACCTTC. This codes for CASSLLPTAGYTF.